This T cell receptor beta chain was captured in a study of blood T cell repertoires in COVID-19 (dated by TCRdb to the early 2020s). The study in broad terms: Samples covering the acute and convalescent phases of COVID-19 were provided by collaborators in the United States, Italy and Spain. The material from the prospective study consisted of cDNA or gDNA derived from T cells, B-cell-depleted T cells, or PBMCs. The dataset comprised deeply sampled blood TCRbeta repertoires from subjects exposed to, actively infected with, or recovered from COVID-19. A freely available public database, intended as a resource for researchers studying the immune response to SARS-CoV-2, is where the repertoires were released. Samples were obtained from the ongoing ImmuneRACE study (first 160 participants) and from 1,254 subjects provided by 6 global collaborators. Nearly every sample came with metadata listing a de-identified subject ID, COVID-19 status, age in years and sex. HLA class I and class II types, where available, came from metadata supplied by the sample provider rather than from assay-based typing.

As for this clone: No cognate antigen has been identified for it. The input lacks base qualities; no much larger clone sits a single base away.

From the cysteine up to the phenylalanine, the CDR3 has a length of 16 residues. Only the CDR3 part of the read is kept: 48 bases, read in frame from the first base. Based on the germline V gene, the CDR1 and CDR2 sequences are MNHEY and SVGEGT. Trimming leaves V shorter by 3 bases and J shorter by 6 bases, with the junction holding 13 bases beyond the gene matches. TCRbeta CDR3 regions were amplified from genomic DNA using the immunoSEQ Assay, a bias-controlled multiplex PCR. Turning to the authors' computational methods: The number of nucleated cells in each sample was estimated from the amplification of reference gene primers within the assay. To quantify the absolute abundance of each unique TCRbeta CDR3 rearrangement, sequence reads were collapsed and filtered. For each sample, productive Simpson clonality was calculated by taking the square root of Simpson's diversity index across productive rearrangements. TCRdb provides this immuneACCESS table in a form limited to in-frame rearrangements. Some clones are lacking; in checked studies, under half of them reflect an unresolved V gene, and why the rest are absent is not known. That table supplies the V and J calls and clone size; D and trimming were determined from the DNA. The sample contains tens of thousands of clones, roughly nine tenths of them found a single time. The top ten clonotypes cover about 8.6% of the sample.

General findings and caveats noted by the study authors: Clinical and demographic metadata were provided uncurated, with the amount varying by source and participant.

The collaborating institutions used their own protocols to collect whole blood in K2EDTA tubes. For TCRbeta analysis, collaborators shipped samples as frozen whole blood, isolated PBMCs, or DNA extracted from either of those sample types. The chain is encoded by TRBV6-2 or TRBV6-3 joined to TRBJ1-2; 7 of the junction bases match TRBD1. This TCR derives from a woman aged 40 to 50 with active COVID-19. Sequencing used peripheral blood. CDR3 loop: CASSYPTTGMKDGYTF. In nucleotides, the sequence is TGTGCCAGCAGTTATCCCACGACAGGGATGAAGGATGGCTACACCTTC.